These T cell receptor beta chains were read from a single sample in a study of blood T cell repertoires in COVID-19. Profiling relied on immunoSEQ multiplex PCR, and the TCRdb table lists in-frame clones only, not all of them. This table holds approximately 240,000 clones, 82% found once. The sequencing sample was made of peripheral blood. The receptors originated from an elderly woman with active or convalescent COVID-19. The CDR3 runs from the conserved cysteine through the conserved F or W. The D gene is left open where the match is weak. Clone size, where shown, is once, few, many, or a class for clones that have expanded.

.	TRBJ1-5	TRBV2	TRBD1	CASRSGQGLTLGNQPQHF	TGTGCCAGCAGGTCGGGACAGGGTCTTACCCTAGGCAATCAGCCCCAGCATTTT
.	TRBJ2-1	TRBV2	.	CASSAPGIQTSEQFF	TGTGCCAGCAGCGCCCCCGGGATCCAAACTAGTGAGCAGTTCTTC
.	TRBJ1-4	TRBV19	.	CASSPTRGGEKLFF	TGTGCCAGTAGCCCCACACGGGGAGGTGAAAAACTGTTTTTT
.	TRBJ1-1	TRBV11-2	.	CASSLILDTEAFF	TGTGCCAGCAGCTTAATCTTAGACACTGAAGCTTTCTTT
.	TRBJ2-1	TRBV7-9	.	CASSEEVPGNNEQFF	TGTGCCAGCAGCGAAGAGGTCCCCGGCAACAATGAGCAGTTCTTC
.	TRBJ1-1	TRBV10-2	.	CAGSGQRNTEAFF	TGCGCCGGATCCGGACAGAGAAACACTGAAGCTTTCTTT
.	TRBJ2-2	TRBV14	.	CASSQRRGIGTGELFF	TGTGCCAGCAGCCAAAGAAGGGGGATCGGCACCGGGGAGCTGTTTTTT
once	TRBJ1-1	TRBV6-1	TRBD1	CASSDRGRYTEAFF	TGTGCCAGCAGTGACAGGGGGCGATACACTGAAGCTTTCTTT
few	TRBJ2-7	TRBV5-4	.	CASSLEPGIYEQYF	TGTGCCAGCAGCTTGGAGCCGGGAATCTACGAGCAGTACTTC
.	TRBJ1-2	TRBV27	.	CASSLSPLGAGETYGYTF	TGTGCCAGCAGTTTATCCCCACTCGGGGCAGGGGAAACCTATGGCTACACCTTC
.	TRBJ2-1	TRBV10-1	TRBD2	CASSPRTSGRNLNEQFF	TGCGCCAGCAGTCCCAGGACTAGCGGGAGGAATTTAAATGAGCAGTTCTTC
.	TRBJ1-2	TRBV20-1	.	CSASPSYGYTF	TGCAGTGCTAGCCCCTCTTATGGCTACACCTTC
.	TRBJ2-7	TRBV10-3	TRBD1	CAITKGTGAYEQYF	TGTGCCATCACTAAAGGGACAGGAGCCTACGAGCAGTACTTC